These 27 T cell receptor beta chains came from one sample sequenced in a study of early T cells in non-severe SARS-CoV-2 infection. One entry per CDR3 protein, called by TCRdb with MiXCR from the 5' RACE reads. Of tens of thousands of distinct CDR3 sequences in the sample, 12% to 15% were seen once. The sequenced material came from whole blood. Source of these receptors: an adult who was a healthcare worker with PCR-confirmed SARS-CoV-2 infection or an uninfected control (not recorded which).

This clonotype was seen repeatedly, ten times or more. The rearrangement uses TRBV29-1 and TRBJ1-4; D uncertain. The CDR3 sequence is 10 residues long. The V gene's germline CDR1 is SQVTM and CDR2 ANQGSEA. Trimming took 0 bases from V and 8 from J, leaving 1 base between them. In DNA, the CDR3 is TGCAGCGTTGAAGAGGAAAAACTGTTTTTT. It translates to CSVEEEKLFF.

The J gene is TRBJ2-3, the V gene TRBV7-9; D might be TRBD1 (5 bases). The V gene's germline CDR1 is SEHNR and CDR2 FQNEAQ (reference sequence). This CDR3 has 14 amino acids. V was trimmed by 1 base and J by 4 bases, leaving 9 bases between them. The CDR3 spells CASSLGGRSDTQYF. DNA for the CDR3: TGTGCCAGCAGCTTAGGGGGCCGATCAGATACGCAGTATTTT.

This clonotype appeared a few times. The V gene is TRBV29-1, the J gene TRBJ2-1; D remains unclear. Per germline, CDR1 SQVTM and CDR2 ANQGSEA. The CDR3 spans 11 residues. Between the trimmed V and J ends, which lost 0 bases and 13 bases, there was a span of 10 bases. In nucleotides, the CDR3 is TGCAGCGTTGAAGATGGTGGCCATCAGTTCTTC. This encodes CSVEDGGHQFF.

The sample holds a few counts of this clonotype. V is TRBV19 and J is TRBJ2-1, with D possibly matching TRBD1 (6 bases). The CDR3 spans 13 residues. Germline V gene data show CDR1 as LNHDA and CDR2 as SQIVND (reference sequence). V was shortened by 6 bases and J by 8 bases, with 14 bases between the two germline ends. CDR3 sequence reads: CASRGAPFDEQFF. CDR3 bases: TGTGCCAGTAGGGGGGCCCCCTTCGATGAGCAGTTCTTC.

This chain joins TRBV6-1 and TRBJ1-4; D possibly corresponds to TRBD1 (5 bases). In germline, CDR1 is MNHNS, CDR2 SASEGT. Trimming removed 2 bases at V and 8 bases at J, with 15 bases between. The CDR3 runs 15 residues. In DNA form, the CDR3 reads TGTGCCAGCAGTGAATTCGGGGCGATGAACGAAAAACTGTTTTTT. Protein sequence: CASSEFGAMNEKLFF.

The CDR3 region has the DNA TGCGCCAGCAGCTTCATCTCAGATACGCAGTATTTT. Protein product: CASSFISDTQYF. This chain connects TRBV5-1 to TRBJ2-3, with D uncertain. This CDR3 spans 12 amino acids. Germline CDR1 SGHRS, CDR2 YFSETQ. Deletions cut 2 bases from V and 4 bases from J, with 5 bases between.

This CDR3 reads CASSPRGEQYF. CDR3 sequence (DNA): TGTGCCAGCAGCCCCCGGGGCGAGCAGTACTTC. The rearrangement links TRBV13 to TRBJ2-7; D may be TRBD2 (5 bases). V lost 5 bases and J 6 bases, leaving 8 bases between the germline ends. This CDR3 comprises 11 residues. Germline-derived CDR1 and CDR2 are PRHDT and FYEKMQ (reference sequence).

This clonotype has just a few counts. The chain couples TRBV7-9 to TRBJ2-1, with TRBD1 matching over 9 bases. The V and J ends lost 4 bases and 8 bases, in that order; junction bases with no gene match: 9. The length of the CDR3 is 15 residues. Germline loops: CDR1 SEHNR, CDR2 FQNEAQ (reference sequence). CDR3 DNA: TGTGCCAGCAGCTCCCGGGACAGGGTATGGGATGAGCAGTTCTTC. It codes for CASSSRDRVWDEQFF.

This clonotype was observed a handful of times. The gene calls are TRBV11-2 and TRBJ1-3; tentatively, D is TRBD1 (6 bases). The CDR3 extends over 15 amino acids. In germline, CDR1 is SGHAT, CDR2 FQNNGV. V shed 6 bases and J shed 4 bases, with 16 bases lying between them. The CDR3 nucleotides read TGTGCCAGCAGTTCAATCCGGGGGGCCGGAAACACCATATATTTT. Its protein is CASSSIRGAGNTIYF.

CDR3 region: CASSYLDKGRPDTQYF. The CDR3 DNA sequence: TGTGCCAGCAGTTACCTGGACAAGGGGCGGCCAGATACGCAGTATTTT. The chain recombines TRBV6-2 or TRBV6-3 with TRBJ2-3; D is possibly TRBD1 (5 bases). Germline-derived CDR1 and CDR2 are MNHEY and SVGEGT. Trimming removed 2 bases at V and 4 bases at J, with 16 bases between. CDR3 length: 16 amino acids.

The chain recombines TRBV7-6 with TRBJ2-2; D might be TRBD1 (5 bases). Deletions cut 5 bases from V and 1 base from J, with 8 bases between. From germline, CDR1 is SGHVS and CDR2 FNYEAQ. The CDR3 length is 14 residues. The CDR3 loop is CASSRTRNTGELFF. CDR3 coding DNA: TGTGCCAGCAGCCGGACACGGAACACCGGGGAGCTGTTTTTT.

This clonotype was counted between two and nine times. The genes are TRBV27 and TRBJ2-7; D may correspond to TRBD1 or TRBD2 (6 bases each). The germline V gene has CDR1 MNHEY and CDR2 SMNVEV (reference sequence). Trimming cost V 6 bases and J 4 bases, with 22 bases left between them. This CDR3 has 16 residues. The CDR3 coding sequence is TGTGCCAGCAGGAGTAGAGTAAGTCGAGGGGGGTACGAGCAGTACTTC. This translates into CASRSRVSRGGYEQYF.

This clonotype was seen only a few times. The CDR3 coding sequence is TGTGCCAGCAGCCCCCAGTCCGGCTCCTACAATGAGCAGTTCTTC. Translation: CASSPQSGSYNEQFF. The chain employs TRBV9 and TRBJ2-1; no clear D. V dropped 4 bases and J dropped 0 bases, with 11 bases sitting between them. The CDR3 totals 15 residues. CDR1 and CDR2 (germline): SGDLS, YYNGEE.

This clonotype appeared a few times. V usage is TRBV7-2 and J usage is TRBJ2-5; D unresolved. Germline V gene lookup returns CDR1 SGHTA and CDR2 FQGNSA. This CDR3 is built from 12 residues. The V end lost 5 bases, the J end lost 5 bases, and 9 bases lay between the germline ends. The CDR3 sequence is CASSPYGETQYF. The DNA of the CDR3 is TGTGCCAGCAGCCCGTACGGCGAGACCCAGTACTTC. Full variable domain (rest looked up from reference TRBV7-2 and TRBJ2-5): GAGVSQSPSNKVTEKGKDVELRCDPISGHTALYWYRQSLGQGLEFLIYFQGNSAPDKSGLPSDRFSAERTGGSVSTLTIQRTQQEDSAVYLCASSPYGETQYFGPGTRLLVL.

The V call is TRBV3-1, the J call TRBJ2-2; D not resolved. This CDR3 has 13 amino acids. Trimming removed 0 bases at V and 6 bases at J, with 5 bases between. CDR1 and CDR2 (germline): LGHDT, YNNKEL (reference sequence). The CDR3 DNA sequence: TGTGCCAGCAGCCAAGATCTCCCCGGGGAGCTGTTTTTT. The encoded protein is CASSQDLPGELFF.

The sample holds many counts of this clonotype. The CDR3 coding sequence is TGTGCCAGCAGCAGCCCCGGCCACTCTGGAAACACCATATATTTT. This gives the protein CASSSPGHSGNTIYF. The rearrangement uses TRBV12-3 or TRBV12-4 and TRBJ1-3; D remains unclear. The CDR3 extends over 15 amino acids. With 6 bases removed from V and 0 bases from J, the gap between germline ends came to 12 bases.

This clonotype was counted many times. This chain links TRBV10-2 with TRBJ1-6; D remains ambiguous. Germline CDR1 reads WSHSY; CDR2 reads SAAADI. Trimming pared 3 bases from V and 10 bases from J, leaving 7 bases between. CDR3 size: 12 residues. CDR3 coding DNA: TGCGCCAGCAGTGACTGGGGATCACCCCTCCACTTT. It yields the protein CASSDWGSPLHF.

The chain is built from TRBV6-1 and TRBJ2-5, with TRBD1 identical over 8 bases. The trim removed 7 bases at V and 10 bases at J, leaving 17 bases unmatched. This CDR3 contains 15 residues. Germline lookup yields CDR1 MNHNS and CDR2 SASEGT. The CDR3 nucleotides read TGTGCCAGCAATTCGGACAGGGCCACTTCGGGGGTCCAGTACTTC. The encoded protein is CASNSDRATSGVQYF.

The chain has TRBV6-1 and TRBJ2-1; 10 positions agree with TRBD1. Germline assignment: CDR1 MNHNS and CDR2 SASEGT. The CDR3 extends over 15 amino acids. Germline trimming cut 6 bases from V and 4 bases from J; bases unmatched to any gene: 6. CDR3: CASRKTGGAYNEQFF. CDR3 bases: TGTGCCAGCAGGAAGACAGGGGGCGCTTACAATGAGCAGTTCTTC.

This clonotype was picked up many times. Sequence at one end of the junction differs from germline and may be a read error. J is TRBJ2-3 and V is TRBV7-9; no clear D. Germline values: CDR1 SEHNR, CDR2 FQNEAQ (reference sequence). This CDR3 is built from 12 residues. The CDR3 loop reads CASSPNTDTQYF. The CDR3 region has the DNA TGCGCCAGCAGCCCGAACACAGATACGCAGTATTTT. The full variable domain, in which reference TRBV7-9 and TRBJ2-3 provide the parts outside the CDR3, is DTGVSQNPRHKITKRGQNVTFRCDPISEHNRLYWYRQTLGQGPEFLTYFQNEAQLEKSRLLSDRFSAERPKGSFSTLEIQRTEQGDSAMYLCASSPNTDTQYFGPGTRLTVL.

At least ten counts were recorded for this clonotype. This rearrangement joins TRBV20-1 to TRBJ2-1, with 11 bases lining up with TRBD2. J lost 6 bases, V lost 4 bases, and 17 bases had no gene match. The CDR3 runs 18 residues. Germline V gene lookup returns CDR1 DFQATT and CDR2 SNEGSKA (reference sequence). CDR3 DNA sequence: TGCAGTGCTACCGTAGCGGGGGGGAGGTCTAGTCTTTTCAATGAGCAGTTCTTC. Its protein product is CSATVAGGRSSLFNEQFF.

This clonotype occurred a few times. The chain carries TRBV20-1 and TRBJ1-5; 7 positions match TRBD1. J gave up 0 bases and V 2 bases, and 19 bases lay outside the gene matches. CDR3 length: 20 residues. The V gene's germline CDR1 is DFQATT and CDR2 SNEGSKA (reference sequence). The CDR3 protein is CSARRVNTGTERYSNQPQHF. The CDR3, as DNA: TGCAGTGCTAGACGCGTAAACACCGGGACAGAAAGATATAGCAATCAGCCCCAGCATTTT.

The V gene is TRBV20-1, the J gene TRBJ1-1, with D unresolved. In germline, CDR1 is DFQATT, CDR2 SNEGSKA (reference sequence). The CDR3 loop spans 11 amino acids. Trimming removed 4 bases from V and 1 base from J, with 4 bases in between. The CDR3 region is CSAIPNTEAFF. CDR3 sequence (DNA): TGCAGTGCTATCCCGAACACTGAAGCTTTCTTT.

This clonotype was seen at least ten times. V is TRBV18 and J is TRBJ2-2; D uncertain. The CDR3 sequence is 15 residues long. Germline V gives CDR1 KGHSH, CDR2 LQKENI. Trimming removed 3 bases from V and 4 bases from J, with 12 bases in between. The CDR3 DNA is TGTGCCAGCTCACCCGTTCTTGGCGGCACCGGGGAGCTGTTTTTT. Protein: CASSPVLGGTGELFF. The full variable domain, with the rest looked up from reference TRBV18 and TRBJ2-2, is NAGVMQNPRHLVRRRGQEARLRCSPMKGHSHVYWYRQLPEEGLKFMVYLQKENIIDESGMPKERFSAEFPKEGPSILRIQQVVRGDSAAYFCASSPVLGGTGELFFGEGSRLTVL.

The chain employs TRBV7-2 and TRBJ1-2, with D possibly matching TRBD1 (5 bases). This CDR3 has 14 residues. V lost 3 bases and J lost 5, with 13 bases in between. Germline lookup yields CDR1 SGHTA and CDR2 FQGNSA. DNA for the CDR3: TGTGCCAGCAGCTTGGGGCTGCAGGGTTATGGCTACACCTTC. It yields the protein CASSLGLQGYGYTF.

The CDR3 DNA reads as TGTGCCAGCAGTTTAACCGGGACAGCTGGAAACACCATATATTTT. Its protein product is CASSLTGTAGNTIYF. V gene TRBV27 combines with J gene TRBJ1-3; 7 bases line up with TRBD1. The V gene end was trimmed by 2 bases and the J gene end by 2 bases; junction bases not matched to a gene: 3. Germline-derived CDR1 and CDR2 are MNHEY and SMNVEV (reference sequence). The CDR3 runs 15 residues.

This clonotype occurred many times. The genes are TRBV2 and TRBJ2-3; D not certain. Germline V gene data show CDR1 as SNHLY and CDR2 as FYNNEI. With 2 bases removed from V and 0 bases from J, the gap between germline ends came to 9 bases. This CDR3 has 15 amino acids. Written as DNA, the CDR3 is TGTGCCAGCAGTGAACAGGCCGGTAGCACAGATACGCAGTATTTT. Encoded protein: CASSEQAGSTDTQYF.